This record looks at one TCR beta chain sequence and its context. Its matching antigen is unknown. This sample stems from a study of CD8 T cells in Susac syndrome. Whole-study context: Among the Susac syndrome patients sequenced, 5 or 6 had active disease and roughly 8 were in remission. Regarding the study as a whole: The CD4+ T cell repertoires, which came from Susac syndrome patients, showed no sign of clonal expansion.

Germline CDR1 and CDR2: SGHTA and FQGTGA. The CDR3 consists of 13 residues. V was shortened by 2 bases and J by 3 bases, with 6 bases between the two germline ends. When the RNA was reverse transcribed, random hexamers were used with an input of about 0.45 to 1 ug. Across 54 Vbeta and 13 Jbeta, TCR beta CDR3 was amplified with immunoSEQ multiplex PCR. TCRdb re-called the immunoSEQ multiplex PCR reads with MiXCR, one entry per CDR3 protein. Of tens of thousands of distinct CDR3 sequences listed, 85% to 95% are singletons. The V and J genes are TRBV7-3 and TRBJ2-3; D gene uncertain. The sequencing sample was made of CD4+ T cells from PBMCs. This clonotype originated in a human donor with Susac syndrome. For the CDR3, the DNA is TGTGCCAGCAGCTTACATGGAACAGATACGCAGTATTTT. As protein: CASSLHGTDTQYF.